This T cell receptor beta chain was retrieved from a study of OX40 agonist ivuxolimab in advanced cancers. About the investigation overall: The costimulatory receptor OX40 (CD134) was targeted by ivuxolimab, a fully human IgG2 agonistic monoclonal antibody. In the dose-escalation cohort, approximately 82% of patients were male, and the mean age was roughly 60 years, with a range of roughly 20 to 79. Prior anti-PD-1, anti-PD-L1 or anti-CTLA-4 therapy was permitted, and checkpoint inhibitors had been received by less than 45% of dose-escalation patients. Partial responses were achieved by three dose-escalation patients, of whom one had hepatocellular carcinoma and two had cutaneous melanoma. Peripheral TCRbeta sequencing was intended to test whether TCR sequence diversity was altered and clonal T-cell expansion was caused by ivuxolimab. Intravenous ivuxolimab was administered to patients every 2 weeks at six dose levels: 0.01, 0.1, 0.3, 1.5, 3 and 10 mg/kg. The paper covers the monotherapy dose-escalation part of the phase I ivuxolimab trial, which included N = 52 patients. Among the 52 dose-escalation patients, approximately 20 had hepatocellular carcinoma, roughly 15 melanoma, 9 renal cell carcinoma and 9 head and neck cancer.

For sequencing of the TCRbeta CDR3 region, genomic DNA was extracted from the sorted cells. The immunoSEQ Assay was used to sequence the TCRbeta CDR3 regions. The table comes from immuneACCESS by way of TCRdb, which keeps in-frame sequences with V and J called. Part of the clones is missing from these tables; in studies checked, under half for an unresolved V gene and the rest for unknown reasons. The sample data list around 17,000 clones, and approximately 82% of these were observed just once. About 12% of the sample goes to the ten largest clones. Broad study findings and their caveats: At doses from 0.1 to 3.0 mg/kg, clonal expansion was seen in both CD4+ and CD8+ blood T cells between baseline and week 6. After ivuxolimab, CD8+ T cells had more expanded clones than CD4+ T cells on average. Low levels of normalized T-cell clonal expansion were also seen in some nonresponding patients. Partial responders in the 0.1-3.0 mg/kg groups had among the lowest normalized peripheral clonal expansion, especially among CD8+ T cells. The antigen specificity of the peripheral T cells that underwent clonal expansion was not determined.

This clone qualifies as large (0.1 to 1%). The specificity of this receptor is unknown. Qualities for individual bases were not recorded, and no much larger clone is one base off. The CDR3 runs 18 amino acids, cysteine and phenylalanine included. Just the 54-base CDR3 DNA is kept, in frame starting at base 1. V is pared back by 3 bases and J by 0 bases, with 21 bases lying between the germline termini. From the germline V gene (reference sequence), CDR1 is GTSNPN and CDR2 is SVGIG. Patients with a history of autoimmune disease or receiving systemic immunosuppression were excluded from the trial. In every dose cohort, peripheral blood was drawn for TCR sequencing at baseline, cycle 4 day 1, and cycle 7 day 1. Samples were obtained from an open-label, multicenter, first-in-human phase I dose-escalation trial of ivuxolimab. Adults with locally advanced or metastatic melanoma, renal cell, hepatocellular, or head and neck squamous cell carcinoma were enrolled in the trial. Before TCR sequencing, CD4+ T cells and CD8+ T cells were sorted from peripheral blood as separate populations.

The TCR was taken from an adult with an advanced solid tumor such as melanoma, head and neck, liver or kidney cancer. This specimen was CD4+ or CD8+ T cells sorted from blood, taken in a trial of the OX40 agonist ivuxolimab. The rearranged segments are TRBV30 and TRBJ2-1; TRBD2 might be the D gene, on 6 matching bases. The sequenced DNA: TGTGCCTGGAGGTCCTGGGGGGAACCACCGAGCTCCTACAATGAGCAGTTCTTC. The translation is CAWRSWGEPPSSYNEQFF.